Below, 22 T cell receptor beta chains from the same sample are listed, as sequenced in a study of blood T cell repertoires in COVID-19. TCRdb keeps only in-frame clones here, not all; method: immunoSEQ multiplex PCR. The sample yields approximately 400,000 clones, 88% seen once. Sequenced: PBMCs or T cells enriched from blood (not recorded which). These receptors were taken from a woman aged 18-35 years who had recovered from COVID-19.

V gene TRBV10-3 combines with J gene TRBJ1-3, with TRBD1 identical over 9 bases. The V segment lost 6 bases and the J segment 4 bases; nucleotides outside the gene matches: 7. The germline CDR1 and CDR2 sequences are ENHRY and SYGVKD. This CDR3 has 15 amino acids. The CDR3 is CAIRGTGQSGNTIYF. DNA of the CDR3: TGTGCCATCAGGGGGACAGGGCAGTCCGGAAACACCATATATTTT.

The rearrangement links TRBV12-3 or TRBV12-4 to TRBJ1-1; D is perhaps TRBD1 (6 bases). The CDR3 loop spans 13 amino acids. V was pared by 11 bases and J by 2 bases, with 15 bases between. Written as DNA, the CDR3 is TGTGCCTGTATGGGGGGGGGCAACACTGAAGCTTTCTTT. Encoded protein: CACMGGGNTEAFF.

CDR3 nucleotide sequence: TGTGCCAGCAGTTTACGGCAGGGTTACGAGCAGTACTTC. Translated: CASSLRQGYEQYF. The chain has TRBV27 and TRBJ2-7; D possibly corresponds to TRBD1 (5 bases). The CDR3 is 13 residues long. Trimming pared 2 bases from V and 4 bases from J, leaving 9 bases between. The germline gives CDR1 MNHEY, CDR2 SMNVEV (reference sequence).

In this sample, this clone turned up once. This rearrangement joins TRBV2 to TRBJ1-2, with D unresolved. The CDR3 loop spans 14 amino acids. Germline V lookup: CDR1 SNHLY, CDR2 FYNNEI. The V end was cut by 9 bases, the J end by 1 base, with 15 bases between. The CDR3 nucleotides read TGTGCCAGGCAGCCTGACTTAAATAACTATGGCTACACCTTC. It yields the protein CARQPDLNNYGYTF.

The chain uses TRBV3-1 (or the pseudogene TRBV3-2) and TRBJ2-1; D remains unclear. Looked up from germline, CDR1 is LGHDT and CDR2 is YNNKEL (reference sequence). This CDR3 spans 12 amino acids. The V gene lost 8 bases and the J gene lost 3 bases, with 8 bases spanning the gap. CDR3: CASGQSYNEQFF. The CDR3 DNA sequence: TGTGCCAGCGGGCAGAGCTACAATGAGCAGTTCTTC.

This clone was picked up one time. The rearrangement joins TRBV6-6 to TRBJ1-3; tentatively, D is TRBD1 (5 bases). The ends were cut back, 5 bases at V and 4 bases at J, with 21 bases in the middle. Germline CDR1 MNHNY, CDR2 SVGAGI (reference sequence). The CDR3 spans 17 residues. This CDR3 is CASSRAPRGSSGNTIYF. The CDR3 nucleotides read TGTGCCAGCAGTCGGGCCCCAAGGGGCTCGTCCGGAAACACCATATATTTT.

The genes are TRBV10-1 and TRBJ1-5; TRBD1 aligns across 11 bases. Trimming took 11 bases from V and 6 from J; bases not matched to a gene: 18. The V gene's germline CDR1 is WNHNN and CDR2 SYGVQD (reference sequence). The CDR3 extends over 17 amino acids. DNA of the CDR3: TGCGCCCCCGACCCGGGCCGGGACAGGGGGGACCGTCAGCCCCAGCATTTT. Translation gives CAPDPGRDRGDRQPQHF.

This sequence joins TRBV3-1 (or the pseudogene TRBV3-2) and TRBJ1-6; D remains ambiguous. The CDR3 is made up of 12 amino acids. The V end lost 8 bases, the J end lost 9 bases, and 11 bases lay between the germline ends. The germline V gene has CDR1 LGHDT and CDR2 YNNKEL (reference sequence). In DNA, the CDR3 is TGTGCCAGCTGTAGACTGGGTTCACCCCTCCACTTT. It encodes CASCRLGSPLHF.

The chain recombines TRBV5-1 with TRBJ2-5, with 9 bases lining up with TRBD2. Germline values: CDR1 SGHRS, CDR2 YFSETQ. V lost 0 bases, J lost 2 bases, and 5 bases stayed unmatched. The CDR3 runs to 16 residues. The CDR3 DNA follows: TGCGCCAGCAGCTTGGCCGTTGCGGGGGGGCAAGAGACCCAGTACTTC. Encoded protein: CASSLAVAGGQETQYF.

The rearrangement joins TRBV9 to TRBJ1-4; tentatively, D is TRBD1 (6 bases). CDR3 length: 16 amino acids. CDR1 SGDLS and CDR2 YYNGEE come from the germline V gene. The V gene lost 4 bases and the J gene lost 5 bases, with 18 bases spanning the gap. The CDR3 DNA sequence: TGTGCCAGCAGCATCCGGGGGGGCCTAGGAAATGAAAAACTGTTTTTT. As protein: CASSIRGGLGNEKLFF.

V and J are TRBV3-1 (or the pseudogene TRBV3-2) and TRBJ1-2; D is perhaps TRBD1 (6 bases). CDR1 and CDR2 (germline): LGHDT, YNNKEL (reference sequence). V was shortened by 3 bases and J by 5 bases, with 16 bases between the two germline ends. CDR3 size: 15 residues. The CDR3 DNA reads TGTGCCAGCAGCCAGGGGGCTCTCCTTACTTATGGCTACACCTTC. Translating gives CASSQGALLTYGYTF.

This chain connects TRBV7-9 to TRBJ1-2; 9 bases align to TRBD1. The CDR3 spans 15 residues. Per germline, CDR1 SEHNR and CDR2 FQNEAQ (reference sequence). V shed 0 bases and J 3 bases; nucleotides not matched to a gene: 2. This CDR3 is CASSLADRGDYGYTF. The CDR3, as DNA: TGTGCCAGCAGCTTAGCGGACAGGGGAGACTATGGCTACACCTTC.

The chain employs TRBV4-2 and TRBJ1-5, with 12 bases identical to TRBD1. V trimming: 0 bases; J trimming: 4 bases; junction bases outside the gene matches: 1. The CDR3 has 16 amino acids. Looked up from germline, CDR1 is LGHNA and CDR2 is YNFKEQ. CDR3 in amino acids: CASSQEGQGANQPQHF. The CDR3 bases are TGTGCCAGCAGCCAAGAGGGACAGGGGGCAAATCAGCCCCAGCATTTT.

The CDR3 DNA reads as TGTGCCAGTAGTATCCCGGGTGTATCCGGGGAGCTGTTTTTT. Translated: CASSIPGVSGELFF. V is TRBV19 and J is TRBJ2-2; no firm D call. The germline V gene has CDR1 LNHDA and CDR2 SQIVND (reference sequence). CDR3 size: 14 residues. V lost 3 bases and J 6 bases, leaving 11 bases between the germline ends.

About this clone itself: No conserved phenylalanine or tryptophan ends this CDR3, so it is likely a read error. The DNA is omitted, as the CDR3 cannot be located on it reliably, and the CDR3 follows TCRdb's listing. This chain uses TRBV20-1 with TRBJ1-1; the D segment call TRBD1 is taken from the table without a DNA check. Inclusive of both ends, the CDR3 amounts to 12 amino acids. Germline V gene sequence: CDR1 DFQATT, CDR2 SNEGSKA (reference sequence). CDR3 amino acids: CSASIPDRGSPC.

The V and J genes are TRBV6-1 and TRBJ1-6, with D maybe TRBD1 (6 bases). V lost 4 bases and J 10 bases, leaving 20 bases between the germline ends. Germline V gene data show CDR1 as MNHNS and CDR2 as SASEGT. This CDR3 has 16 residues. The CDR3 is CASSVEWGLPTSPLHF. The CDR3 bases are TGTGCCAGCAGTGTTGAATGGGGGCTCCCCACATCACCCCTCCACTTT.

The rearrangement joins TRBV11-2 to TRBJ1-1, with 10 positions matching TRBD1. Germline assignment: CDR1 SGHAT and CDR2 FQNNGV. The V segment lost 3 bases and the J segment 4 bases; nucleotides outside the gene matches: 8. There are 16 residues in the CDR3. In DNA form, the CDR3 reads TGTGCCAGCAGCTTCAATCGTAGGACAGGGGGCACTGAAGCTTTCTTT. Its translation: CASSFNRRTGGTEAFF.

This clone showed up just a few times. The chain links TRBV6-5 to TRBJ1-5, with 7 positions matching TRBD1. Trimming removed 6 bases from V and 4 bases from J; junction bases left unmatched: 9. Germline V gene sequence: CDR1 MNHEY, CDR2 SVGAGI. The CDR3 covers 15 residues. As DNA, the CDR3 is TGTGCCAGCAGGCCCGGGACAGTTCTTAATCAGCCCCAGCATTTT. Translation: CASRPGTVLNQPQHF.

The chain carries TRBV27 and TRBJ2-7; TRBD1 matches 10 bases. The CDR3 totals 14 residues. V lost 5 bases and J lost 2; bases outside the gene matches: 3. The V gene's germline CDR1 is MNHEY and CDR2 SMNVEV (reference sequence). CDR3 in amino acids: CASSLGQGAYEQYF. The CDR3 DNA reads TGTGCCAGCAGTCTCGGACAGGGGGCCTACGAGCAGTACTTC.

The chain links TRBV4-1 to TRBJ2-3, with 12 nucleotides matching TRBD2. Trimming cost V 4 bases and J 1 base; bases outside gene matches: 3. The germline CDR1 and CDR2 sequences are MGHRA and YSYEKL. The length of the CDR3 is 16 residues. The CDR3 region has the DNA TGCGCCAGCAGCCGAAGGACTAGCGGGGGCACAGATACGCAGTATTTT. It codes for CASSRRTSGGTDTQYF.

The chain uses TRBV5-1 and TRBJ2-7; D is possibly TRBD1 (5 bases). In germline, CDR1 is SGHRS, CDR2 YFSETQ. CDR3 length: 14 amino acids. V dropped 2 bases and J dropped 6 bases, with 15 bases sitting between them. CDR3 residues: CASSLGVKGSEQYF. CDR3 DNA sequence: TGCGCCAGCAGCTTAGGGGTTAAGGGATCCGAGCAGTACTTC. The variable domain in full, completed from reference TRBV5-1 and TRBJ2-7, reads KAGVTQTPRYLIKTRGQQVTLSCSPISGHRSVSWYQQTPGQGLQFLFEYFSETQRNKGNFPGRFSGRQFSNSRSEMNVSTLELGDSALYLCASSLGVKGSEQYFGPGTRLTVT.

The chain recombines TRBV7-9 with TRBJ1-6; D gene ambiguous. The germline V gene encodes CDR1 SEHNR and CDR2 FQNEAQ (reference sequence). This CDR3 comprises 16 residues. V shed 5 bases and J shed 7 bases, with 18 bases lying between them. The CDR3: CASSHAWGDLNSPLHF. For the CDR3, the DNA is TGTGCCAGCAGCCATGCTTGGGGAGACTTGAATTCACCCCTCCACTTT.